These 3 T cell receptor beta chains originate from one sample sequenced in a study of cytomegalovirus exposure and HLA in healthy donors. The primer mix had 60 Vbeta and 13 Jbeta primers. Profiling relied on immunoSEQ multiplex PCR, and the TCRdb table lists in-frame clones only, not all of them. The sample yields more than 100,000 clones, 60% to 75% seen once. Sequenced sample: PBMCs. These receptors were taken from a woman between 50 and 59 years old in good health and CMV-seropositive.

In nucleotides, the CDR3 is TGTGCCAGCAGTGCGTCTGGGGCCAACGTCCTGACTTTC. Amino acid sequence: CASSASGANVLTF. This chain uses TRBV25-1 with TRBJ2-6, with D unresolved. The V and J ends lost 4 bases and 1 base respectively, with 2 bases between them. This CDR3 is 13 amino acids long. Germline lookup yields CDR1 MGHDK and CDR2 SYGVNS.

This chain links TRBV6-5 with TRBJ2-5, with 11 bases aligning to TRBD1. The end of the DNA fits TRBJ2-7 better, so the J call may be wrong. This CDR3 has 15 residues. Germline V gene lookup returns CDR1 MNHEY and CDR2 SVGAGI. The CDR3 loop is CASTSQGQGVYEQYF. The CDR3 DNA reads TGTGCCAGCACCTCCCAGGGACAGGGGGTCTACGAGCAGTACTTC.

The chain recombines TRBV2 with TRBJ2-5; the match to TRBD1 covers 10 bases. The CDR3 spans 14 residues. With V trimmed by 8 bases and J by 5 bases, 8 bases remained unmatched. Germline lookup yields CDR1 SNHLY and CDR2 FYNNEI. CDR3 amino acids: CASRSDRGRETQYF. CDR3 nucleotides: TGTGCCAGCCGATCGGACAGGGGGAGGGAGACCCAGTACTTC.